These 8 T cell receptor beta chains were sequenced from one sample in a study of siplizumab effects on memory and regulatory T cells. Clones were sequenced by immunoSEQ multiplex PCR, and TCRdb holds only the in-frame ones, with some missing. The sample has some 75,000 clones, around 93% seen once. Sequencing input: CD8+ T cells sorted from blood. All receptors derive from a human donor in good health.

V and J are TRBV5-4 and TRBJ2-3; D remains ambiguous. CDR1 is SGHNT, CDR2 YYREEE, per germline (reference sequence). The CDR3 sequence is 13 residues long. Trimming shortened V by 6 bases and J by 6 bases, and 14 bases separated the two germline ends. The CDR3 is CASTPASEDTQYF. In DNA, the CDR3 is TGTGCCAGCACCCCCGCTTCCGAGGATACGCAGTATTTT.

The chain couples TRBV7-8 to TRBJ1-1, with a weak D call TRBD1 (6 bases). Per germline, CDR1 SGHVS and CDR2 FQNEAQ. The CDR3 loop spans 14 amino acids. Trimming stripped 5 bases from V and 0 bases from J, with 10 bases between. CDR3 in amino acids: CASSPGQLNTEAFF. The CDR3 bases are TGTGCCAGCAGCCCAGGACAGTTGAACACTGAAGCTTTCTTT.

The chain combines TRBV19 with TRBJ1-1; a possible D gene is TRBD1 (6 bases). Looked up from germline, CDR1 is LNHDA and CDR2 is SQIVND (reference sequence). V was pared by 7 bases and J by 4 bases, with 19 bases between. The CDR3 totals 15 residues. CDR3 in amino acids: CASIIGVLGATEAFF. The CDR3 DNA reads TGTGCCAGTATAATTGGGGTTTTGGGGGCCACTGAAGCTTTCTTT.

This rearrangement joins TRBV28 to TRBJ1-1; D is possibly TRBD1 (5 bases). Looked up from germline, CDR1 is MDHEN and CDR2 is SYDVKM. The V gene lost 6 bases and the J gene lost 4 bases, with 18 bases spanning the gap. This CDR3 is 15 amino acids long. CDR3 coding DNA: TGTGCCAGCAGCACCCCAGTTGGCAGGGCCACTGAAGCTTTCTTT. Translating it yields CASSTPVGRATEAFF.

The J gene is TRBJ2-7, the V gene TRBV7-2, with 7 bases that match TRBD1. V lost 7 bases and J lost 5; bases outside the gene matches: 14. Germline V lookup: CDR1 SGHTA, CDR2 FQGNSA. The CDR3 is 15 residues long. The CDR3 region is CASTVGGRLFNEQYF. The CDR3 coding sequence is TGTGCCAGCACCGTAGGGGGCAGACTTTTTAACGAGCAGTACTTC.

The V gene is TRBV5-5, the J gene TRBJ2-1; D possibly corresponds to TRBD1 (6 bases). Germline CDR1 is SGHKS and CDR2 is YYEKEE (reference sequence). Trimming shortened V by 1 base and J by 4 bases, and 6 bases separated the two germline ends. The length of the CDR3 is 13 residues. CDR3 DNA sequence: TGTGCCAGCAGCTTGCAGGGGTACAATGAGCAGTTCTTC. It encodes CASSLQGYNEQFF.

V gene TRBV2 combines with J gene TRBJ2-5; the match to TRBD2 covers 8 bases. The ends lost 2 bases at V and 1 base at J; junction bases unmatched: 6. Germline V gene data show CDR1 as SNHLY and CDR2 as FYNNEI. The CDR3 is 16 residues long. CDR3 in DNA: TGTGCCAGCAGTGAAAGGGCGGGGGGTCGCCAAGAGACCCAGTACTTC. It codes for CASSERAGGRQETQYF.

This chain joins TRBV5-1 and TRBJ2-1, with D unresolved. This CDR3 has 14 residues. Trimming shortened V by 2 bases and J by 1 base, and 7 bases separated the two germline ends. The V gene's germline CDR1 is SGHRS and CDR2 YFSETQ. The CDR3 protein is CASSLSLSYNEQFF. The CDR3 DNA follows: TGCGCCAGCAGCTTAAGCCTGTCCTACAATGAGCAGTTCTTC.